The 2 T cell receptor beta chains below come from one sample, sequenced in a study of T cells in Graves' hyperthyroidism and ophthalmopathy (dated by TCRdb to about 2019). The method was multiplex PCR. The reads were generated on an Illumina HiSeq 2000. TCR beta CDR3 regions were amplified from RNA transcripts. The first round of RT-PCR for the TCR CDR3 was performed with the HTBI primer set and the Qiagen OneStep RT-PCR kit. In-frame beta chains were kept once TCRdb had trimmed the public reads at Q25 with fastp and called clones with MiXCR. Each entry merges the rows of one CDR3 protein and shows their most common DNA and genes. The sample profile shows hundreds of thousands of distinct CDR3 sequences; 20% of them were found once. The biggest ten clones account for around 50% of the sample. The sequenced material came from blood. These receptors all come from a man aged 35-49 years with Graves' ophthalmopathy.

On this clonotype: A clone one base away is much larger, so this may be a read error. CDR3 amino acids: CASSYRGTIYNEQSF. For the CDR3, the DNA is TGTGCCAGCAGTTACAGGGGGACGATATACAATGAGCAGTCCTTC. The chain has TRBV6-2 or TRBV6-3 and TRBJ2-1; the D gene is possibly TRBD1 (6 bases). The CDR3 is 15 residues long. Germline V lookup: CDR1 MNHEY, CDR2 SVGEGT.

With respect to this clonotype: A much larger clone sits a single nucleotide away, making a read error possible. CDR3 protein: CSATGLTRTDTQYF. CDR3 nucleotide sequence: TGCAGCGCCACAGGACTAACGCGCACAGATACGCAGTATTTT. This rearrangement joins TRBV29-1 to TRBJ2-3, with a possible D match to TRBD2 (6 bases). V was pared by 7 bases and J by 1 base, with 15 bases between. The CDR3 totals 14 residues. Germline V gives CDR1 SQVTM, CDR2 ANQGSEA.